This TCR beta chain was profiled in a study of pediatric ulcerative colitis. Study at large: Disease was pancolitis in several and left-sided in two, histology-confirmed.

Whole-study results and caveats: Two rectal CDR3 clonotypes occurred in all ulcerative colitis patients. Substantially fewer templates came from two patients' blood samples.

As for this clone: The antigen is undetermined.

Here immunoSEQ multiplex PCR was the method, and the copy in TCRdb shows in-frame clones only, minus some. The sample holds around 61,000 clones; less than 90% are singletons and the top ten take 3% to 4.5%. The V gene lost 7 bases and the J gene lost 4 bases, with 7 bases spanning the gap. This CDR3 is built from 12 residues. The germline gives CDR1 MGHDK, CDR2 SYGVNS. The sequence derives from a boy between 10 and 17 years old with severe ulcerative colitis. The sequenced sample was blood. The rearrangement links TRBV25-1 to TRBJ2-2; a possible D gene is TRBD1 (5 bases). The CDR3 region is CASIGVTGELFF. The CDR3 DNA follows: TGTGCCAGCATAGGGGTCACCGGGGAGCTGTTTTTT.